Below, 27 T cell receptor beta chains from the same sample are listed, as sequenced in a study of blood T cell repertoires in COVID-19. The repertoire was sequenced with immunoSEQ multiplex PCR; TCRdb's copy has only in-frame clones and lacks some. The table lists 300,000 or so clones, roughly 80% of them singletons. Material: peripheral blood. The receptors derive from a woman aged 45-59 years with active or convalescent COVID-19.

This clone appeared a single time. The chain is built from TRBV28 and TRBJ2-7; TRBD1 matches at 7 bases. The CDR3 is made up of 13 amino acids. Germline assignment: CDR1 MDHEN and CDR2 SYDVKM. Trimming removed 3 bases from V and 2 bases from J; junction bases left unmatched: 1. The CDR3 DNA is TGTGCCAGCAGTTTGGGGACAGCCTACGAGCAGTACTTC. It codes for CASSLGTAYEQYF.

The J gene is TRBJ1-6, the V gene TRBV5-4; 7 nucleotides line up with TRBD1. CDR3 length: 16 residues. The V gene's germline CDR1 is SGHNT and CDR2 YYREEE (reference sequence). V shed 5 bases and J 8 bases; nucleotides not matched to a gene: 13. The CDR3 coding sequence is TGTGCCAGCAGGTCCGGAGGGGGCACGCGGGATTCACCCCTCCACTTT. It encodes CASRSGGGTRDSPLHF.

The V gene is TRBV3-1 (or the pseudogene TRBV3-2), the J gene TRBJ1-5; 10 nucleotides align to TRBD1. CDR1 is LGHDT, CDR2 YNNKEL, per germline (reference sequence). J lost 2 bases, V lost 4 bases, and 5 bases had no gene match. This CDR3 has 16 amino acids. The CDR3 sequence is CASSPDRGLGNQPQHF. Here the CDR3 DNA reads TGTGCCAGCAGCCCCGACAGGGGGCTCGGCAATCAGCCCCAGCATTTT.

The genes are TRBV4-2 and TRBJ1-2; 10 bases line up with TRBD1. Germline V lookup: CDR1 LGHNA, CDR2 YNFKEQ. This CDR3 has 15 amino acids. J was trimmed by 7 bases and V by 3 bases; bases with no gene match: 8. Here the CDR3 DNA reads TGTGCCAGCAGCCACGCTCGACAGGGGGCGGCTGGCTACACCTTC. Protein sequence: CASSHARQGAAGYTF.

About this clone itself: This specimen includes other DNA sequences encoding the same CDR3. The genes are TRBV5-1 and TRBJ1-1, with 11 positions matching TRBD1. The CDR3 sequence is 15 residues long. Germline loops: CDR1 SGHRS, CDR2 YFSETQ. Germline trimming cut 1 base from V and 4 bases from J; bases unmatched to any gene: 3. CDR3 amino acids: CASSLRTGGGTEAFF. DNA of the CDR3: TGCGCCAGCAGCTTGAGGACAGGGGGCGGCACTGAAGCTTTCTTT.

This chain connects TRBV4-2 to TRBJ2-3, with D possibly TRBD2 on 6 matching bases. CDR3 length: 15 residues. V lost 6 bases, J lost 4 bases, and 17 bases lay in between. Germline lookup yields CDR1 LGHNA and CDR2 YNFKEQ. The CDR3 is CASRAGTPRADTQYF. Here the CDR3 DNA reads TGTGCCAGCAGAGCCGGGACTCCCCGAGCAGATACGCAGTATTTT.

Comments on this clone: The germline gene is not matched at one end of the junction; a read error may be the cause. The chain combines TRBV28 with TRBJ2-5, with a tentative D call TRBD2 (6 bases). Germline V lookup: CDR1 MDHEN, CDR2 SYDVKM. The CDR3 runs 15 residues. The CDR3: CACSPQLLAPGAQYF. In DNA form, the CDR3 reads TGTGCCTGCAGTCCCCAATTACTAGCTCCGGGGGCCCAGTACTTC.

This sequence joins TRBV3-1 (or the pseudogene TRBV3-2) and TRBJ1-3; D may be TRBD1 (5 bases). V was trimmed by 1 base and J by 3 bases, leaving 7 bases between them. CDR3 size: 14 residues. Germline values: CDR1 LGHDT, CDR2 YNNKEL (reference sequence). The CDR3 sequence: CASSQGTYGNTIYF. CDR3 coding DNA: TGTGCCAGCAGCCAAGGGACATATGGAAACACCATATATTTT.

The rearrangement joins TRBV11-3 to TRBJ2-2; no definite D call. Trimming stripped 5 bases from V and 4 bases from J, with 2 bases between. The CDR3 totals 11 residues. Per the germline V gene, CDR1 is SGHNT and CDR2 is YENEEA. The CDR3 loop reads CASSLTGELFF. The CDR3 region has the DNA TGTGCCAGCAGCCTCACCGGGGAGCTGTTTTTT.

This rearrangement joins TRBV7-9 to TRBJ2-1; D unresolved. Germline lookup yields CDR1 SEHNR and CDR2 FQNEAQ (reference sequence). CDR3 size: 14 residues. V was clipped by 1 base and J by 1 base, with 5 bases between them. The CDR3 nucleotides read TGTGCCAGCAGCTTAGTAGCTTCCTACAATGAGCAGTTCTTC. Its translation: CASSLVASYNEQFF.

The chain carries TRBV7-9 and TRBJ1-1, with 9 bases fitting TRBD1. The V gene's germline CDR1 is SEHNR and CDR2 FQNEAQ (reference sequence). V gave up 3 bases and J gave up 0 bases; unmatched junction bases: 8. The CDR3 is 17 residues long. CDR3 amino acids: CASSFEGTGTMNTEAFF. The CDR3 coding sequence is TGTGCCAGCAGCTTTGAAGGGACAGGGACCATGAACACTGAAGCTTTCTTT.

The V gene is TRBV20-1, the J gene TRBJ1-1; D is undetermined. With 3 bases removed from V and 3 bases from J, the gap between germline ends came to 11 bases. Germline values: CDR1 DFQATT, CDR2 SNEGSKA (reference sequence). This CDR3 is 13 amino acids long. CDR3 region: CSASRGSDTEAFF. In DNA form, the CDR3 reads TGCAGTGCTAGTAGAGGGAGTGACACTGAAGCTTTCTTT.

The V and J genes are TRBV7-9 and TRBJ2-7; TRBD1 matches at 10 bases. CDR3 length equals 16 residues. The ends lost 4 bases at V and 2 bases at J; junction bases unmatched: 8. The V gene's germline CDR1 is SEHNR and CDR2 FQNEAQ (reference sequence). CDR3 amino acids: CASSSPGQGLTYEQYF. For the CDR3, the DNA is TGTGCCAGCAGCTCGCCGGGACAGGGGCTCACCTACGAGCAGTACTTC.

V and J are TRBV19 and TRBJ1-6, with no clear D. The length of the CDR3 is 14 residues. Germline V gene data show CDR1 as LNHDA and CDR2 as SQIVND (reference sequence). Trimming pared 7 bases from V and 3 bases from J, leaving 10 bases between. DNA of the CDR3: TGTGCCAGTACAGCGCCGGGCTATAATTCACCCCTCCACTTT. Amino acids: CASTAPGYNSPLHF.

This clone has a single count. Written as DNA, the CDR3 is TGTGCCAGCAGCGTAGCCTCTACTAGCGTCTACAATGAGCAGTTCTTC. Amino acid sequence: CASSVASTSVYNEQFF. V usage is TRBV9 and J usage is TRBJ2-1; 7 bases map to TRBD2. Germline V gene sequence: CDR1 SGDLS, CDR2 YYNGEE. CDR3 size: 16 residues. V dropped 0 bases and J dropped 3; count of bases not matched to a gene: 6. The whole variable domain, filled in from reference TRBV9 and TRBJ2-1, reads DSGVTQTPKHLITATGQRVTLRCSPRSGDLSVYWYQQSLDQGLQFLIQYYNGEERAKGNILERFSAQQFPDLHSELNLSSLELGDSALYFCASSVASTSVYNEQFFGPGTRLTVL.

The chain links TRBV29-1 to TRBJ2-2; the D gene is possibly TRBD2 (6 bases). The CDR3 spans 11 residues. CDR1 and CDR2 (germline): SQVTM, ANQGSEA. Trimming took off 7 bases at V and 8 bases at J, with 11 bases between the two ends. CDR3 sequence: CSGRAGGELFF. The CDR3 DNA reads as TGCAGCGGCCGTGCGGGGGGGGAGCTGTTTTTT.

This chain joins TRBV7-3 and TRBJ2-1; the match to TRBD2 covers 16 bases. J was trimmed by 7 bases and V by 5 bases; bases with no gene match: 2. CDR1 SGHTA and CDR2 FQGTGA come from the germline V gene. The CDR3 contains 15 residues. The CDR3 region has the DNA TGTGCCAGCAGCGTGGGACTAGCGGGAGGGAATGAGCAGTTCTTC. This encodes CASSVGLAGGNEQFF. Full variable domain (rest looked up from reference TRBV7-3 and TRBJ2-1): GAGVSQTPSNKVTEKGKYVELRCDPISGHTALYWYRQSLGQGPEFLIYFQGTGAADDSGLPNDRFFAVRPEGSVSTLKIQRTERGDSAVYLCASSVGLAGGNEQFFGPGTRLTVL.

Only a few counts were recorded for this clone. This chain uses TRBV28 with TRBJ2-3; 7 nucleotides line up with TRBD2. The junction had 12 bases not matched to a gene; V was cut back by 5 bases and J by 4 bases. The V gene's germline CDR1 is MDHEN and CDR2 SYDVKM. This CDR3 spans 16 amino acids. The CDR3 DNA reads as TGTGCCAGCAGTAGTCAGGGAGGGGTCCTCGCAGATACGCAGTATTTT. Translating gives CASSSQGGVLADTQYF. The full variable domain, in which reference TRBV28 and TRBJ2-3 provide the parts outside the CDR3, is DVKVTQSSRYLVKRTGEKVFLECVQDMDHENMFWYRQDPGLGLRLIYFSYDVKMKEKGDIPEGYSVSREKKERFSLILESASTNQTSMYLCASSSQGGVLADTQYFGPGTRLTVL.

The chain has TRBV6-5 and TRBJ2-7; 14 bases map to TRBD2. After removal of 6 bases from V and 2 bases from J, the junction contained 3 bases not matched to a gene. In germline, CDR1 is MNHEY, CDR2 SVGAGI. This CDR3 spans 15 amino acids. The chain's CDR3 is CASRPTSGRAYEQYF. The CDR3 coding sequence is TGTGCCAGCAGACCGACTAGCGGGAGGGCCTACGAGCAGTACTTC.

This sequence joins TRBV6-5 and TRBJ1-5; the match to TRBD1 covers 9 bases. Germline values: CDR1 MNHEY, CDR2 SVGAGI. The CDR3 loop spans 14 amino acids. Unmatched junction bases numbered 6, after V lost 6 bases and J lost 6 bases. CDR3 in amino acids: CASSPWTGAQPQHF. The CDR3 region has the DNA TGTGCCAGCAGCCCCTGGACAGGGGCTCAGCCCCAGCATTTT.

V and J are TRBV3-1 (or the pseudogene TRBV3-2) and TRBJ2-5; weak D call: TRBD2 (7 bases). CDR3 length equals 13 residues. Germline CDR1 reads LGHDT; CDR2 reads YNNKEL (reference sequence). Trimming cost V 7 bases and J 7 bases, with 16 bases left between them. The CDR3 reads CASTRGGGGTQYF. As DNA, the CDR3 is TGTGCCAGCACCCGGGGAGGGGGGGGGACCCAGTACTTC.

CDR3 region: CASKRAGAYPYNEQFF. CDR3 coding DNA: TGTGCCAGCAAGCGAGCGGGAGCGTACCCCTACAATGAGCAGTTCTTC. The J gene is TRBJ2-1, the V gene TRBV28; 8 bases map to TRBD2. V shed 7 bases and J 2 bases; nucleotides not matched to a gene: 10. In germline, CDR1 is MDHEN, CDR2 SYDVKM. This CDR3 is built from 16 residues.

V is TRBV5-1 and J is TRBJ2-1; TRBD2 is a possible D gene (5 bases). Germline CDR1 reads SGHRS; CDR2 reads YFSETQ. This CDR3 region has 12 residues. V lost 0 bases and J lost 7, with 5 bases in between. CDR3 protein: CASSLAGNEQFF. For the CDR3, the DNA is TGCGCCAGCAGCTTGGCGGGAAATGAGCAGTTCTTC.

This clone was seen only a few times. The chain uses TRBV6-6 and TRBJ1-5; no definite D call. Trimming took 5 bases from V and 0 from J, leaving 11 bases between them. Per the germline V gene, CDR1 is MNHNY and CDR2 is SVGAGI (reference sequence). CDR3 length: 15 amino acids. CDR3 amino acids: CASSPYVYSNQPQHF. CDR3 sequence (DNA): TGTGCCAGCAGTCCCTACGTCTATAGCAATCAGCCCCAGCATTTT.

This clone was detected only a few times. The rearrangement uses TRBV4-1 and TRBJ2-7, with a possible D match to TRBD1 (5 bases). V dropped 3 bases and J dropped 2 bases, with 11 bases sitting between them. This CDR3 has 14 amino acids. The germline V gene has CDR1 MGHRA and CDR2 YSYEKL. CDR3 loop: CASSHTQGTYEQYF. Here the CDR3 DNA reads TGCGCCAGCAGCCACACTCAGGGAACCTACGAGCAGTACTTC.

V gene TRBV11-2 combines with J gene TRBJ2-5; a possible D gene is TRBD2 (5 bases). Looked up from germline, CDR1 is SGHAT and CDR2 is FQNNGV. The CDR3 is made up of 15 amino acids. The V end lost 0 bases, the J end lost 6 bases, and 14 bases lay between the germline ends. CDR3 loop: CASSLDRLGVQTQYF. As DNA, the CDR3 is TGTGCCAGCAGCTTAGACCGACTGGGAGTCCAGACCCAGTACTTC.

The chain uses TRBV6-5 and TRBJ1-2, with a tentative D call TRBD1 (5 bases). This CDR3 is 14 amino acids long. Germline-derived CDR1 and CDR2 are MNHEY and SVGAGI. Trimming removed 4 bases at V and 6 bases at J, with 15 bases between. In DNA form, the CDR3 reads TGTGCCAGCAGTTCCCCGCGGCAGGGCAATGGCTACACCTTC. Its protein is CASSSPRQGNGYTF.